The 20 T cell receptor beta chains reported below all come from one sample, sequenced in a study of molecular identifiers for immune sequencing clone quantification (dated by TCRdb to 2017 to 2018). The library came from PCR. Data came from a NextSeq 500. TCRdb ran its own pipeline on the public reads, namely fastp trimming at Q25 and MiXCR clone calling, and kept in-frame beta chains. Duplicate CDR3 protein sequences are folded into a single record with the most common DNA and genes. For this sample there are around 460,000 distinct CDR3 sequences; roughly 25% appear just once. Of the sample, 0.76% is held by the ten largest clones. Sequenced sample: naive CD8+ T cells from blood, with Jurkat cell RNA spiked in. The cell subset or site label of this sample denotes: FACS-sorted CD8+CD4-CCR7+CD45RA+ naive T cells. All receptors derive from a human donor in good health. Some libraries in this study had Jurkat cell RNA spiked in.

The chain recombines TRBV6-2 or TRBV6-3 with TRBJ2-3; TRBD2 might be the D (6 bases). V dropped 5 bases and J dropped 6 bases, with 18 bases sitting between them. The CDR3 contains 15 residues. Per germline, CDR1 MNHEY and CDR2 SVGEGT. The CDR3 loop is CASSELRDDSDTQYF. CDR3 bases: TGTGCCAGCAGTGAGCTGCGGGACGACTCGGATACGCAGTATTTT.

The chain couples TRBV4-3 to TRBJ2-7, with TRBD2 identical over 7 bases. The V segment lost 0 bases and the J segment 3 bases; nucleotides outside the gene matches: 8. Germline lookup yields CDR1 LGHNA and CDR2 YSLEER. The CDR3 sequence is 16 residues long. The CDR3 reads CASSQDWTSLFYEQYF. CDR3 in DNA: TGCGCCAGCAGCCAAGACTGGACTAGTTTATTCTACGAGCAGTACTTC.

This clonotype showed up just a few times. The junction departs from germline at one end; a sequencing error may be responsible. The chain uses TRBV7-6 and TRBJ2-7; perhaps TRBD1 as D (6 bases). Germline V gene sequence: CDR1 SGHVS, CDR2 FNYEAQ. The CDR3 sequence is 12 residues long. CDR3 DNA sequence: TGTGCCGGCAGCTCGGACAGCTACGAGCAGTACTTC. Translating it yields CAGSSDSYEQYF. Drawing the rest from reference TRBV7-6 and TRBJ2-7, the complete variable domain is GAGVSQSPRYKVTKRGQDVALRCDPISGHVSLYWYRQALGQGPEFLTYFNYEAQQDKSGLPNDRFSAERPEGSISTLTIQRTEQRDSAMYRCAGSSDSYEQYFGPGTRLTVT.

This clonotype has ten or more counts. The chain is built from TRBV7-3 and TRBJ2-2; D uncertain. The CDR3 has 15 amino acids. The V end lost 5 bases, the J end lost 0 bases, and 10 bases lay between the germline ends. Germline CDR1 is SGHTA and CDR2 is FQGTGA. CDR3 in amino acids: CASSRLAANTGELFF. In DNA form, the CDR3 reads TGTGCCAGCAGCAGACTCGCGGCGAACACCGGGGAGCTGTTTTTT.

The sample holds a few counts of this clonotype. The V gene is TRBV7-6, the J gene TRBJ2-5; D may match TRBD1 or TRBD2 (5 bases each). CDR3 length: 15 amino acids. The germline V and J ends were trimmed by 1 base and 0 bases, with 9 bases remaining between them. CDR1 is SGHVS, CDR2 FNYEAQ, per germline. CDR3 in DNA: TGTGCCAGCAGCTTAGAATGGGGGAACCAAGAGACCCAGTACTTC. Amino acid sequence: CASSLEWGNQETQYF.

This clonotype was counted ten times or more. This chain links TRBV5-4 with TRBJ2-3; 9 bases match TRBD1. Germline CDR1 reads SGHNT; CDR2 reads YYREEE (reference sequence). The length of the CDR3 is 15 residues. The ends lost 3 bases at V and 2 bases at J; junction bases unmatched: 4. The CDR3 bases are TGTGCCAGCAGCTGGACAGGGGTCTTCACAGATACGCAGTATTTT. This encodes CASSWTGVFTDTQYF.

This clonotype was found many times. V and J are TRBV6-5 and TRBJ1-5; no clear D gene. This CDR3 is built from 13 residues. The germline CDR1 and CDR2 sequences are MNHEY and SVGAGI. V was pared by 7 bases and J by 2 bases, with 9 bases between. The CDR3 nucleotides read TGTGCCAGCACCAGCGGTGGCAATCAGCCCCAGCATTTT. Its translation: CASTSGGNQPQHF.

This clonotype was found a few times. The CDR3 region has the DNA TGCGCCAGCAGCCGGGACCCGAGCTCCTACAATGAGCAGTTCTTC. This sequence encodes CASSRDPSSYNEQFF. The chain links TRBV4-3 to TRBJ2-1; D is tentatively TRBD1 or TRBD2 (5 bases each). Germline lookup yields CDR1 LGHNA and CDR2 YSLEER. This CDR3 spans 15 amino acids. Trimming took off 4 bases at V and 0 bases at J, with 10 bases between the two ends.

This clonotype occurred many times. V and J are TRBV29-1 and TRBJ1-4; 7 nucleotides match TRBD1. The V and J ends lost 6 bases and 6 bases, in that order; junction bases with no gene match: 7. The CDR3 runs 13 residues. Germline-derived CDR1 and CDR2 are SQVTM and ANQGSEA. The chain's CDR3 is CSVFRGPDEKLFF. The DNA of the CDR3 is TGCAGCGTGTTTAGGGGGCCGGATGAAAAACTGTTTTTT.

On this clonotype: One end of the junction varies from germline; a read error may be responsible. The V gene is TRBV27, the J gene TRBJ1-1; D might be TRBD1 (5 bases). The CDR3 runs 13 residues. Looked up from germline, CDR1 is MNHEY and CDR2 is SMNVEV (reference sequence). In DNA form, the CDR3 reads TGTGCCAGCAGTTGGGGCAGCGCCATGGAAGCTCTCTTT. Protein product: CASSWGSAMEALF.

This clonotype has more than one count but fewer than ten. The V call is TRBV11-2, the J call TRBJ2-1; 10 bases map to TRBD2. This CDR3 is built from 16 residues. The trim removed 3 bases at V and 4 bases at J, leaving 6 bases unmatched. CDR1 and CDR2 (germline): SGHAT, FQNNGV. The CDR3 nucleotides are TGTGCCAGCAGCTTGTATCTAGCGGGAGCATACAATGAGCAGTTCTTC. This encodes CASSLYLAGAYNEQFF.

This clonotype was observed a handful of times. V is TRBV4-3 and J is TRBJ2-7; the D gene is possibly TRBD2 (6 bases). CDR1 and CDR2 from the germline V gene are LGHNA and YSLEER. This CDR3 comprises 15 residues. Trimming removed 4 bases from V and 6 bases from J, with 19 bases in between. DNA for the CDR3: TGCGCCAGCAGCCTATGGACTACCACGGAGTCCGAGCAGTACTTC. Translating gives CASSLWTTTESEQYF.

This chain uses TRBV6-2 or TRBV6-3 with TRBJ2-7; the match to TRBD2 covers 11 bases. Germline CDR1 and CDR2: MNHEY and SVGEGT. The CDR3 contains 16 residues. V gave up 6 bases and J gave up 2 bases; unmatched junction bases: 9. The CDR3 region is CASSLSTSGATYEQYF. For the CDR3, the DNA is TGTGCCAGCAGCCTCTCGACTAGCGGGGCCACCTACGAGCAGTACTTC.

The V call is TRBV20-1, the J call TRBJ2-4; D may be TRBD1 (6 bases). The CDR3 has 15 amino acids. CDR1 and CDR2 from the germline V gene are DFQATT and SNEGSKA (reference sequence). The V end lost 1 base, the J end lost 1 base, and 11 bases lay between the germline ends. The CDR3 DNA follows: TGCAGTGCTAGAGCGCCAGGGGTGGCCAAAAACATTCAGTACTTC. Translation gives CSARAPGVAKNIQYF.

Many counts were recorded for this clonotype. The V gene is TRBV27, the J gene TRBJ1-2, with D possibly being TRBD1 (5 bases). The CDR3 is 15 residues long. V lost 2 bases, J lost 0 bases, and 10 bases lay in between. Looked up from germline, CDR1 is MNHEY and CDR2 is SMNVEV (reference sequence). The CDR3 sequence is CASSLGVGANYGYTF. CDR3 DNA: TGTGCCAGCAGTTTAGGTGTAGGGGCTAACTATGGCTACACCTTC.

The V and J genes are TRBV6-6 and TRBJ2-3, with D unclear. With 0 bases removed from V and 0 bases from J, the gap between germline ends came to 13 bases. In germline, CDR1 is MNHNY, CDR2 SVGAGI (reference sequence). The CDR3 length is 17 residues. CDR3 protein: CASSYSLSPKSTDTQYF. DNA of the CDR3: TGTGCCAGCAGTTACTCGCTTTCCCCTAAGAGCACAGATACGCAGTATTTT.

This clonotype was observed at least ten times. The genes are TRBV28 and TRBJ1-5; a weak D match, TRBD1 (6 bases). Germline assignment: CDR1 MDHEN and CDR2 SYDVKM. This CDR3 contains 15 residues. The V end lost 7 bases, the J end lost 2 bases, and 15 bases lay between the germline ends. CDR3 sequence (DNA): TGTGCCAGCAAGAGAGGGGGGGATGGCAATCAGCCCCAGCATTTT. Translated: CASKRGGDGNQPQHF.

This chain connects TRBV7-9 to TRBJ1-1, with D tentatively TRBD1 (6 bases). CDR3 size: 15 residues. V was trimmed by 3 bases and J by 1 base, leaving 12 bases between them. Germline V CDR1 and CDR2: SEHNR, FQNEAQ (reference sequence). CDR3 amino acids: CASSFAGHQNTEAFF. The CDR3 DNA reads TGTGCCAGCAGCTTCGCGGGACACCAGAACACTGAAGCTTTCTTT.

This clonotype was recorded a few times. The chain couples TRBV9 to TRBJ1-1; D gene ambiguous. V dropped 3 bases and J dropped 1 base, with 10 bases sitting between them. The CDR3 is 14 amino acids. The V gene's germline CDR1 is SGDLS and CDR2 YYNGEE. CDR3 in DNA: TGTGCCAGCAGCGAGCAGGCAGGGAACACTGAAGCTTTCTTT. As protein: CASSEQAGNTEAFF.

Many counts were recorded for this clonotype. The chain joins TRBV20-1 to TRBJ1-3; the D is unclear. V lost 6 bases, J lost 1 base, and 7 bases lay in between. The CDR3 sequence is 12 residues long. Germline lookup yields CDR1 DFQATT and CDR2 SNEGSKA (reference sequence). The CDR3, as DNA: TGCAGTGCAATCAGATCTGGAAACACCATATATTTT. This encodes CSAIRSGNTIYF.